The 19 T cell receptor beta chains below all came from one sample that was sequenced in a study of blood T cell repertoires in COVID-19. The repertoire was sequenced with immunoSEQ multiplex PCR; TCRdb's copy has only in-frame clones and lacks some. The table shows 150,000 to 200,000 clones, with about nine tenths occurring only once. Sample: PBMCs or T cells enriched from blood (not recorded which). The receptors stem from a woman aged 18-29 years who had recovered from COVID-19.

This clone was seen once. The V and J genes are TRBV4-1 and TRBJ1-3, with 7 nucleotides matching TRBD1. The CDR3 totals 16 residues. The germline gives CDR1 MGHRA, CDR2 YSYEKL. Germline trimming cut 4 bases from V and 5 bases from J; bases unmatched to any gene: 11. The CDR3 coding sequence is TGCGCCAGCAGCCTACCTTTCGAGGGGGCGCGAAACACCATATATTTT. Translating it yields CASSLPFEGARNTIYF.

This chain joins TRBV21-1 and TRBJ2-2; the table's D gene call, TRBD2, was not cross checked with the DNA. TRBV21-1 corresponds to a pseudogene. The CDR3 contains 13 residues. The DNA of the CDR3 is TGTGCCAGCAGCAAACCCGGGTGCGGGGAGCTGTTTTTT. This translates into CASSKPGCGELFF.

The CDR3 loop reads CASRSPGLPNAAQYF. The CDR3 DNA sequence: TGCGCCAGCAGAAGCCCGGGACTACCAAATGCGGCCCAGTACTTC. This chain uses TRBV5-1 with TRBJ2-5, with 7 bases matching TRBD2. Germline trimming cut 5 bases from V and 9 bases from J; bases unmatched to any gene: 16. The CDR3 is 15 residues long. The germline V gene has CDR1 SGHRS and CDR2 YFSETQ.

CDR3 residues: CASSQDRAQANTEAFF. The DNA of the CDR3 is TGCGCCAGCAGCCAAGATCGTGCACAGGCGAACACTGAAGCTTTCTTT. The chain links TRBV4-1 to TRBJ1-1; tentative D call: TRBD1 (5 bases). The CDR3 covers 16 residues. From germline, CDR1 is MGHRA and CDR2 YSYEKL. Trimming pared 0 bases from V and 1 base from J, leaving 12 bases between.

The V call is TRBV5-1, the J call TRBJ2-5; D is perhaps TRBD1 (5 bases). The germline V and J ends were trimmed by 0 bases and 5 bases, with 14 bases remaining between them. The CDR3 length is 15 residues. Per germline, CDR1 SGHRS and CDR2 YFSETQ. The CDR3 DNA sequence: TGCGCCAGCAGCTTGGTTTGGGGCAGTGGGGAGACCCAGTACTTC. Translation gives CASSLVWGSGETQYF.

This chain links TRBV3-1 (or the pseudogene TRBV3-2) with TRBJ2-5; 12 bases match TRBD2. The germline CDR1 and CDR2 sequences are LGHDT and YNNKEL (reference sequence). The V segment lost 4 bases and the J segment 5 bases; nucleotides outside the gene matches: 5. CDR3 length: 15 amino acids. The DNA for the CDR3 is TGTGCCAGCAGCCCTGGACTAGCGGGAAGGGAGACCCAGTACTTC. Its translation is CASSPGLAGRETQYF.

This clone was seen only once. Other DNA sequences in this specimen translate into the identical CDR3. The chain is built from TRBV27 and TRBJ1-1; the D is unclear. Looked up from germline, CDR1 is MNHEY and CDR2 is SMNVEV (reference sequence). The V end was cut by 8 bases, the J end by 1 base, with 8 bases between. The CDR3 extends over 12 amino acids. The CDR3 spells CASWSGNTEAFF. In DNA form, the CDR3 reads TGTGCCAGCTGGTCGGGGAACACTGAAGCTTTCTTT.

This sequence joins TRBV27 and TRBJ2-1; 7 bases match TRBD2. This CDR3 comprises 15 residues. J lost 8 bases, V lost 6 bases, and 13 bases had no gene match. The germline CDR1 and CDR2 sequences are MNHEY and SMNVEV (reference sequence). The CDR3 DNA sequence: TGTGCCAGCAGCCCCGGGACTACGCCTTTTGATGAGCAGTTCTTC. Its translation is CASSPGTTPFDEQFF.

This chain links TRBV15 with TRBJ1-4, with D perhaps matching TRBD1 (6 bases). V gave up 0 bases and J gave up 4 bases, with 12 bases separating them. CDR1 LNHNV and CDR2 YYDKDF come from the germline V gene (reference sequence). The CDR3 is made up of 16 amino acids. CDR3: CATSREIQGYNEKLFF. CDR3 sequence (DNA): TGTGCCACCAGCAGAGAGATACAGGGCTATAATGAAAAACTGTTTTTT.

This clone was picked up one time. The chain employs TRBV29-1 and TRBJ2-1, with D possibly matching TRBD2 (6 bases). CDR3 size: 14 residues. Deletions cut 5 bases from V and 8 bases from J, with 19 bases between. The V gene's germline CDR1 is SQVTM and CDR2 ANQGSEA. The CDR3 DNA reads as TGCAGCGTTCTCAGGAGCGGAGGGAGATATGAGCAGTTCTTC. It translates to CSVLRSGGRYEQFF.

The rearrangement joins TRBV10-1 to TRBJ2-1, with 10 bases fitting TRBD1. This CDR3 spans 17 amino acids. The germline V gene has CDR1 WNHNN and CDR2 SYGVQD (reference sequence). Trimming cost V 4 bases and J 3 bases; bases outside gene matches: 9. CDR3 residues: CASSGTRDRGRYNEQFF. CDR3 coding DNA: TGCGCCAGCAGTGGTACCCGGGACAGGGGACGCTACAATGAGCAGTTCTTC.

The chain combines TRBV11-2 with TRBJ2-7; 7 bases match TRBD1. CDR1 SGHAT and CDR2 FQNNGV come from the germline V gene. The CDR3 has 13 residues. Germline trimming cut 11 bases from V and 5 bases from J; bases unmatched to any gene: 12. For the CDR3, the DNA is TGTGCCCGAGCAGTAGACAGGGACCACGAGCAGTACTTC. Amino acids: CARAVDRDHEQYF. Together with reference TRBV11-2 and TRBJ2-7, the CDR3 gives the full variable domain: EAGVAQSPRYKIIEKRQSVAFWCNPISGHATLYWYQQILGQGPKLLIQFQNNGVVDDSQLPKDRFSAERLKGVDSTLKIQPAKLEDSAVYLCARAVDRDHEQYFGPGTRLTVT.

The genes are TRBV7-6 and TRBJ1-1, with 9 bases fitting TRBD1. Germline V gene sequence: CDR1 SGHVS, CDR2 FNYEAQ. The CDR3 has 13 amino acids. The trim removed 3 bases at V and 9 bases at J, leaving 5 bases unmatched. The CDR3: CASSLDRGGKAFF. The CDR3 nucleotides are TGTGCCAGCAGCTTGGACAGGGGAGGGAAAGCTTTCTTT.

This chain uses TRBV24-1 with TRBJ2-1; a weak D match, TRBD2 (6 bases). V dropped 4 bases and J dropped 3 bases, with 15 bases sitting between them. CDR3 length: 16 residues. Germline CDR1 KGHDR, CDR2 SFDVKD. The CDR3 DNA is TGTGCCACCAGTGAGGGTTCAGCGGGCCTCTACAATGAGCAGTTCTTC. It translates to CATSEGSAGLYNEQFF.

The gene calls are TRBV19 and TRBJ2-2; 10 bases are shared with TRBD2. The trim removed 3 bases at V and 0 bases at J, leaving 13 bases unmatched. CDR3 size: 20 residues. The germline V gene encodes CDR1 LNHDA and CDR2 SQIVND (reference sequence). The CDR3 DNA sequence: TGTGCCAGTAGTATCCGAGGGACTAGCGTATTGGGCTCGAACACCGGGGAGCTGTTTTTT. It codes for CASSIRGTSVLGSNTGELFF. The full variable domain, with the rest looked up from reference TRBV19 and TRBJ2-2, is DGGITQSPKYLFRKEGQNVTLSCEQNLNHDAMYWYRQDPGQGLRLIYYSQIVNDFQKGDIAEGYSVSREKKESFPLTVTSAQKNPTAFYLCASSIRGTSVLGSNTGELFFGEGSRLTVL.

This clone was counted a single time. The rearrangement uses TRBV7-9 and TRBJ1-2, with D perhaps matching TRBD1 (5 bases). CDR1 is SEHNR and CDR2 is FQNEAQ in the germline V gene (reference sequence). This CDR3 spans 13 amino acids. The V gene lost 0 bases and the J gene lost 7 bases, with 9 bases spanning the gap. DNA for the CDR3: TGTGCCAGCAGCTTAGCCGGAGGGGCTGGCTACACCTTC. Translating it yields CASSLAGGAGYTF.

The chain carries TRBV5-6 and TRBJ2-7, with D unclear. This CDR3 is 15 amino acids long. Trimming stripped 5 bases from V and 0 bases from J, with 15 bases between. Germline values: CDR1 SGHDT, CDR2 YYEEEE. The CDR3 loop is CASRSAGLSSYEQYF. Written as DNA, the CDR3 is TGTGCCAGCAGGTCTGCAGGTTTGAGCTCCTACGAGCAGTACTTC.

This chain uses TRBV2 with TRBJ2-1; TRBD1 might be the D (6 bases). The CDR3 totals 17 residues. Germline assignment: CDR1 SNHLY and CDR2 FYNNEI. Trimming removed 4 bases from V and 1 base from J, with 17 bases in between. The chain's CDR3 is CASSVNDRLGSYNEQFF. The DNA for the CDR3 is TGTGCCAGCAGTGTAAATGACAGGTTAGGGTCCTACAATGAGCAGTTCTTC. Filled out from reference TRBV2 and TRBJ2-1, the complete variable domain reads EPEVTQTPSHQVTQMGQEVILRCVPISNHLYFYWYRQILGQKVEFLVSFYNNEISEKSEIFDDQFSVERPDGSNFTLKIRSTKLEDSAMYFCASSVNDRLGSYNEQFFGPGTRLTVL.

The chain employs TRBV10-3 and TRBJ2-7; D is perhaps TRBD1 (6 bases). The V and J ends lost 0 bases and 4 bases respectively, with 13 bases between them. This CDR3 is 15 amino acids long. Germline loops: CDR1 ENHRY, CDR2 SYGVKD. The CDR3 bases are TGTGCCATCAGTGAGTCAGGGGGTGGTGGATACGAGCAGTACTTC. It codes for CAISESGGGGYEQYF.